The 22 T cell receptor beta chains below come from one sample, sequenced in a study of CD8 T cells in ankylosing spondylitis. TCRdb fed the 5' RACE reads into MiXCR, producing one record per CDR3 protein. The sample shows about 250,000 distinct CDR3 sequences, roughly 32% of them seen only once. Sequences were obtained from blood, either unsorted or a sorted T cell fraction (not recorded which). Source of these receptors: a male donor with ankylosing spondylitis or in good health (not recorded which).

Ten or more counts support this clonotype. The chain uses TRBV12-3 or TRBV12-4 and TRBJ1-2, with D perhaps matching TRBD1 (6 bases). The CDR3 extends over 12 amino acids. The V end was cut by 5 bases, the J end by 8 bases, with 12 bases between. CDR3 sequence: CASSLKGGGYTF. The CDR3 DNA sequence: TGTGCCAGCAGTCTCAAGGGGGGCGGCTACACCTTC.

This clonotype appeared a few times. The genes are TRBV5-1 and TRBJ1-3, with TRBD1 identical over 8 bases. The J segment lost 0 bases and the V segment lost 4 bases, leaving 12 bases of the junction unmatched. The CDR3 is 18 amino acids. Germline loops: CDR1 SGHRS, CDR2 YFSETQ. The CDR3 nucleotides are TGCGCCAGCAGCACCGGAAACGGACAGGGATACTCTGGAAACACCATATATTTT. Translating gives CASSTGNGQGYSGNTIYF.

J is TRBJ2-3 and V is TRBV7-2, with D possibly matching TRBD2 (6 bases). V was pared by 7 bases and J by 8 bases, with 13 bases between. CDR1 SGHTA and CDR2 FQGNSA come from the germline V gene. CDR3 length: 12 amino acids. CDR3: CASTPGGPTQYF. As DNA, the CDR3 is TGTGCCAGCACCCCCGGGGGTCCTACGCAGTATTTT.

J is TRBJ2-7 and V is TRBV20-1; 9 nucleotides agree with TRBD1. The V gene's germline CDR1 is DFQATT and CDR2 SNEGSKA (reference sequence). The CDR3 spans 15 residues. Trimming took 0 bases from V and 2 from J; bases not matched to a gene: 5. The CDR3 region is CSARDPRTGAYEQYF. For the CDR3, the DNA is TGCAGTGCTAGAGATCCCCGGACAGGGGCCTACGAGCAGTACTTC.

This clonotype appeared many times. The V and J genes are TRBV29-1 and TRBJ1-1, with a possible D match to TRBD1 (5 bases). Germline CDR1 SQVTM, CDR2 ANQGSEA. The CDR3 length is 12 residues. Trimming stripped 3 bases from V and 4 bases from J, with 9 bases between. CDR3 in amino acids: CSVDDGGTEAFF. CDR3 DNA sequence: TGCAGCGTTGACGACGGGGGCACTGAAGCTTTCTTT. Using reference TRBV29-1 and TRBJ1-1 for the parts outside the CDR3, the full variable domain is SAVISQKPSRDICQRGTSLTIQCQVDSQVTMMFWYRQQPGQSLTLIATANQGSEATYESGFVIDKFPISRPNLTFSTLTVSNMSPEDSSIYLCSVDDGGTEAFFGQGTRLTVV.

This clonotype was seen more than once but under ten times. This chain links TRBV7-2 with TRBJ2-3; D not resolved. Per germline, CDR1 SGHTA and CDR2 FQGNSA. V lost 0 bases, J lost 6 bases, and 7 bases lay in between. There are 13 residues in the CDR3. CDR3 nucleotides: TGTGCCAGCAGCTTAGCCCGGCGGGATACGCAGTATTTT. It encodes CASSLARRDTQYF.

This clonotype was observed a single time. The chain joins TRBV27 to TRBJ2-7; D is possibly TRBD1 (7 bases). This CDR3 is 13 amino acids long. The V gene's germline CDR1 is MNHEY and CDR2 SMNVEV (reference sequence). The germline V and J ends were trimmed by 4 bases and 5 bases, with 12 bases remaining between them. This CDR3 reads CASSYGGGHEQYF. The CDR3 DNA follows: TGTGCCAGCAGTTATGGAGGGGGCCACGAGCAGTACTTC.

This clonotype was recorded a few times. The chain has TRBV10-3 and TRBJ2-7; D assignment may be TRBD1 or TRBD2 (5 bases each). This CDR3 region has 12 residues. V was shortened by 2 bases and J by 3 bases, with 5 bases between the two germline ends. In germline, CDR1 is ENHRY, CDR2 SYGVKD. CDR3 loop: CAISEGGYEQYF. The CDR3 coding sequence is TGTGCCATCAGTGAGGGGGGCTACGAGCAGTACTTC.

This rearrangement joins TRBV5-1 to TRBJ1-1; no clear D gene. The V end lost 1 base, the J end lost 7 bases, and 11 bases lay between the germline ends. Germline lookup yields CDR1 SGHRS and CDR2 YFSETQ. This CDR3 region has 13 residues. The CDR3 DNA reads TGCGCCAGCAGCTTGTCTTTTTCACTTGAAGCTTTCTTT. Protein sequence: CASSLSFSLEAFF.

The J gene is TRBJ2-3, the V gene TRBV6-1; 14 positions match TRBD2. The junction had 4 bases not matched to a gene; V was cut back by 6 bases and J by 2 bases. The CDR3 is 16 residues long. CDR1 is MNHNS, CDR2 SASEGT, per germline. DNA of the CDR3: TGTGCCAGCAGCCGGACTAGCGGGGGGTTCACAGATACGCAGTATTTT. Its translation is CASSRTSGGFTDTQYF.

This clonotype was counted between two and nine times. V and J are TRBV4-2 and TRBJ2-7; D might be TRBD2 (6 bases). The CDR3 extends over 14 amino acids. The germline CDR1 and CDR2 sequences are LGHNA and YNFKEQ. V was clipped by 1 base and J by 3 bases, with 10 bases between them. The CDR3 loop reads CASSQGRGGYEQYF. The CDR3 region has the DNA TGTGCCAGCAGCCAAGGGCGGGGCGGCTACGAGCAGTACTTC.

The chain uses TRBV15 and TRBJ2-5; the D call may be TRBD1 or TRBD2 (5 bases each). V was cut by 3 bases and J by 5 bases, with 13 bases left in between. Germline values: CDR1 LNHNV, CDR2 YYDKDF (reference sequence). The CDR3 covers 14 residues. For the CDR3, the DNA is TGTGCCACCAGCAGGGGACGAAAACAGGAGACCCAGTACTTC. Translated, it gives CATSRGRKQETQYF. Combining the CDR3 with reference TRBV15 and TRBJ2-5 gives the whole variable domain DAMVIQNPRYQVTQFGKPVTLSCSQTLNHNVMYWYQQKSSQAPKLLFHYYDKDFNNEADTPDNFQSRRPNTSFCFLDIRSPGLGDTAMYLCATSRGRKQETQYFGPGTRLLVL.

The genes are TRBV12-3 or TRBV12-4 and TRBJ1-1, with a tentative D call TRBD1 (5 bases). The CDR3 totals 12 residues. V was clipped by 3 bases and J by 9 bases, with 11 bases between them. CDR3 residues: CASSFRDPKAFF. The CDR3, as DNA: TGTGCCAGCAGTTTTAGGGACCCCAAAGCTTTCTTT.

This clonotype turned up a few times. The chain joins TRBV24-1 to TRBJ2-1, with unresolved D. Germline lookup yields CDR1 KGHDR and CDR2 SFDVKD. Between the trimmed V and J ends, which lost 4 bases and 0 bases, there was a span of 9 bases. The CDR3 runs 15 residues. The CDR3 nucleotides are TGTGCCACCAGTGACCAAGGTTCCTCCTACAATGAGCAGTTCTTC. It is translated as CATSDQGSSYNEQFF.

This clonotype was seen at least ten times. The chain joins TRBV6-1 to TRBJ2-7; D possibly corresponds to TRBD1 (6 bases). Germline V gene lookup returns CDR1 MNHNS and CDR2 SASEGT. The CDR3 extends over 14 amino acids. V was clipped by 6 bases and J by 9 bases, with 21 bases between them. DNA of the CDR3: TGTGCCAGCAGCCCTAGTCCGGGACAATTGCTGCAGTACTTC. This codes for CASSPSPGQLLQYF.

This clonotype showed up just a few times. The chain uses TRBV29-1 and TRBJ2-3; D is undetermined. Deletions cut 6 bases from V and 2 bases from J, with 9 bases between. This CDR3 comprises 12 residues. Per the germline V gene, CDR1 is SQVTM and CDR2 is ANQGSEA. CDR3 in amino acids: CSVAQNTDTQYF. The CDR3 coding sequence is TGCAGCGTCGCACAAAACACAGATACGCAGTATTTT.

J is TRBJ2-2 and V is TRBV12-3 or TRBV12-4; possible D gene TRBD1, 6 bases. The CDR3 totals 15 residues. Between the trimmed V and J ends, which lost 3 bases and 1 base, there was a span of 9 bases. The CDR3 loop reads CASSFDRRNTGELFF. CDR3 nucleotides: TGTGCCAGCAGTTTCGACAGGAGGAACACCGGGGAGCTGTTTTTT.

The rearrangement links TRBV15 to TRBJ2-7; TRBD1 is a possible D gene (7 bases). The V gene lost 5 bases and the J gene lost 0 bases, with 11 bases spanning the gap. Germline V CDR1 and CDR2: LNHNV, YYDKDF (reference sequence). The CDR3 consists of 14 residues. In DNA form, the CDR3 reads TGTGCCACCAGCGGAGGGGGCAGCTCCTACGAGCAGTACTTC. It encodes CATSGGGSSYEQYF. Full variable domain (remainder filled in from reference TRBV15 and TRBJ2-7): DAMVIQNPRYQVTQFGKPVTLSCSQTLNHNVMYWYQQKSSQAPKLLFHYYDKDFNNEADTPDNFQSRRPNTSFCFLDIRSPGLGDTAMYLCATSGGGSSYEQYFGPGTRLTVT.

CDR3 bases: TGTGCCATCAGTGAGGGGCAGGGACAGCCCCAGCATTTT. It specifies CAISEGQGQPQHF. The chain couples TRBV10-3 to TRBJ1-5; D perhaps matches TRBD1 (5 bases). Germline V gene sequence: CDR1 ENHRY, CDR2 SYGVKD. CDR3 length equals 13 residues. Between the trimmed V and J ends, which lost 2 bases and 7 bases, there was a span of 9 bases.

The rearrangement uses TRBV5-1 and TRBJ1-1; 7 bases are a match to TRBD1. V gave up 4 bases and J gave up 0 bases; unmatched junction bases: 6. Germline CDR1 and CDR2: SGHRS and YFSETQ. The CDR3 contains 15 residues. This chain's CDR3 is CASSLDRRMNTEAFF. The CDR3 region has the DNA TGCGCCAGCAGCCTGGACAGGCGGATGAACACTGAAGCTTTCTTT.

The genes are TRBV14 and TRBJ2-1, with D possibly TRBD2 on 5 matching bases. The ends were cut back, 4 bases at V and 3 bases at J, with 13 bases in the middle. Germline V gene data show CDR1 as SGHDN and CDR2 as FVKESK. The CDR3 has 15 residues. The CDR3 is CASSRLSGNYNEQFF. CDR3 DNA sequence: TGTGCCAGCAGCCGTTTGTCGGGAAACTACAATGAGCAGTTCTTC.

This clonotype was seen a few times. The chain employs TRBV6-1 and TRBJ2-5, with TRBD2 identical over 10 bases. The CDR3 has 16 amino acids. The germline gives CDR1 MNHNS, CDR2 SASEGT. V shed 7 bases and J 1 base; nucleotides not matched to a gene: 9. CDR3 sequence reads: CASTDSSGGIQETQYF. The DNA for the CDR3 is TGTGCCAGCACCGACTCTAGCGGGGGTATCCAAGAGACCCAGTACTTC.